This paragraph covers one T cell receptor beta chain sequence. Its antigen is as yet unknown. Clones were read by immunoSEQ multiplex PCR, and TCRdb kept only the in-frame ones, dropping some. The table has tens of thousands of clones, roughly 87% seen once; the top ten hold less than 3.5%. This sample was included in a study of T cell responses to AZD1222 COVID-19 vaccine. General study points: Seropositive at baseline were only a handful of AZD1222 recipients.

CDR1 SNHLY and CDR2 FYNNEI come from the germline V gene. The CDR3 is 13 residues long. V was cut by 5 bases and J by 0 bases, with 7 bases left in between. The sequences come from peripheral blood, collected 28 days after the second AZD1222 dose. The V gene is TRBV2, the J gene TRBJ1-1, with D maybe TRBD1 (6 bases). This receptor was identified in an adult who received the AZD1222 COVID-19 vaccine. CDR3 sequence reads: CASSTGMNTEAFF. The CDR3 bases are TGTGCCAGCAGTACAGGGATGAACACTGAAGCTTTCTTT. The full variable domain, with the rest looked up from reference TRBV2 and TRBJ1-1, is EPEVTQTPSHQVTQMGQEVILRCVPISNHLYFYWYRQILGQKVEFLVSFYNNEISEKSEIFDDQFSVERPDGSNFTLKIRSTKLEDSAMYFCASSTGMNTEAFFGQGTRLTVV.